This T cell receptor (beta chain) was captured by sequencing in a study of post-analysis software for immune sequencing data. Overall study findings and caveats: With TRBV5-6, TRBV5-1 and TRBV20-1 included, about 5 TRBV segments were more frequent in patients than in controls. Same-batch samples co-clustered strongly by F measure. Versus controls, multiple sclerosis patients showed significantly lower diversity (normalized Chao1).

Unique molecular identifiers tagged the TCR beta cDNA libraries. Input amounts of roughly 0.85 to 11 million T cells were used. These gave roughly 0.5 million cDNA molecules, so each molecule approximated one T cell. TCRdb re-called the PCR reads through MiXCR, storing one row per CDR3 protein. The data hold hundreds of thousands of distinct CDR3 sequences, with 25% to 30% observed a single time. The CDR3 sequence is 14 residues long. V lost 10 bases, J lost 1 base, and 7 bases stayed unmatched. To note about this clonotype: Its antigen remains unknown.

This sequence originates from a girl between 10 and 17 years old with multiple sclerosis. What was sequenced was blood. The genes are TRBV12-3 or TRBV12-4 and TRBJ1-1, with TRBD1 matching 9 bases. The CDR3 reads CAIRDREQNTEAFF. The CDR3 nucleotides are TGTGCCATCCGGGACAGGGAACAGAACACTGAAGCTTTCTTT.